This T cell receptor beta chain stems from a study of OX40 agonist ivuxolimab in advanced cancers. Study-level information: Clinicians treated patients with ivuxolimab, an agonistic anti-OX40 (CD134) antibody. General study findings and limits: At doses 0.1 to 3.0 mg/kg, CD4+ and CD8+ clones expanded. CD4+ T cells averaged fewer expanded clones than CD8+ T cells.

This CDR3 has 16 residues. J was trimmed by 8 bases and V by 4 bases; bases with no gene match: 11. Germline V gives CDR1 MNHNS, CDR2 SASEGT. Profiled with immunoSEQ multiplex PCR; TCRdb holds only in-frame clones, not every one. The sample records about 13,000 clones, about 80% being singletons. This clone was recorded once. Its antigen is undetermined. V is TRBV6-1 and J is TRBJ2-1, with 10 bases identical to TRBD2. This receptor was obtained from an adult with an advanced solid tumor such as melanoma, head and neck, liver or kidney cancer. Sequences were derived from CD4+ or CD8+ T cells sorted from blood, sampled in a trial of the OX40 agonist ivuxolimab. The CDR3 region is CASSVIAGGSVDEQFF. In nucleotides, the CDR3 is TGTGCCAGCAGTGTAATAGCGGGAGGCTCGGTCGATGAGCAGTTCTTC.